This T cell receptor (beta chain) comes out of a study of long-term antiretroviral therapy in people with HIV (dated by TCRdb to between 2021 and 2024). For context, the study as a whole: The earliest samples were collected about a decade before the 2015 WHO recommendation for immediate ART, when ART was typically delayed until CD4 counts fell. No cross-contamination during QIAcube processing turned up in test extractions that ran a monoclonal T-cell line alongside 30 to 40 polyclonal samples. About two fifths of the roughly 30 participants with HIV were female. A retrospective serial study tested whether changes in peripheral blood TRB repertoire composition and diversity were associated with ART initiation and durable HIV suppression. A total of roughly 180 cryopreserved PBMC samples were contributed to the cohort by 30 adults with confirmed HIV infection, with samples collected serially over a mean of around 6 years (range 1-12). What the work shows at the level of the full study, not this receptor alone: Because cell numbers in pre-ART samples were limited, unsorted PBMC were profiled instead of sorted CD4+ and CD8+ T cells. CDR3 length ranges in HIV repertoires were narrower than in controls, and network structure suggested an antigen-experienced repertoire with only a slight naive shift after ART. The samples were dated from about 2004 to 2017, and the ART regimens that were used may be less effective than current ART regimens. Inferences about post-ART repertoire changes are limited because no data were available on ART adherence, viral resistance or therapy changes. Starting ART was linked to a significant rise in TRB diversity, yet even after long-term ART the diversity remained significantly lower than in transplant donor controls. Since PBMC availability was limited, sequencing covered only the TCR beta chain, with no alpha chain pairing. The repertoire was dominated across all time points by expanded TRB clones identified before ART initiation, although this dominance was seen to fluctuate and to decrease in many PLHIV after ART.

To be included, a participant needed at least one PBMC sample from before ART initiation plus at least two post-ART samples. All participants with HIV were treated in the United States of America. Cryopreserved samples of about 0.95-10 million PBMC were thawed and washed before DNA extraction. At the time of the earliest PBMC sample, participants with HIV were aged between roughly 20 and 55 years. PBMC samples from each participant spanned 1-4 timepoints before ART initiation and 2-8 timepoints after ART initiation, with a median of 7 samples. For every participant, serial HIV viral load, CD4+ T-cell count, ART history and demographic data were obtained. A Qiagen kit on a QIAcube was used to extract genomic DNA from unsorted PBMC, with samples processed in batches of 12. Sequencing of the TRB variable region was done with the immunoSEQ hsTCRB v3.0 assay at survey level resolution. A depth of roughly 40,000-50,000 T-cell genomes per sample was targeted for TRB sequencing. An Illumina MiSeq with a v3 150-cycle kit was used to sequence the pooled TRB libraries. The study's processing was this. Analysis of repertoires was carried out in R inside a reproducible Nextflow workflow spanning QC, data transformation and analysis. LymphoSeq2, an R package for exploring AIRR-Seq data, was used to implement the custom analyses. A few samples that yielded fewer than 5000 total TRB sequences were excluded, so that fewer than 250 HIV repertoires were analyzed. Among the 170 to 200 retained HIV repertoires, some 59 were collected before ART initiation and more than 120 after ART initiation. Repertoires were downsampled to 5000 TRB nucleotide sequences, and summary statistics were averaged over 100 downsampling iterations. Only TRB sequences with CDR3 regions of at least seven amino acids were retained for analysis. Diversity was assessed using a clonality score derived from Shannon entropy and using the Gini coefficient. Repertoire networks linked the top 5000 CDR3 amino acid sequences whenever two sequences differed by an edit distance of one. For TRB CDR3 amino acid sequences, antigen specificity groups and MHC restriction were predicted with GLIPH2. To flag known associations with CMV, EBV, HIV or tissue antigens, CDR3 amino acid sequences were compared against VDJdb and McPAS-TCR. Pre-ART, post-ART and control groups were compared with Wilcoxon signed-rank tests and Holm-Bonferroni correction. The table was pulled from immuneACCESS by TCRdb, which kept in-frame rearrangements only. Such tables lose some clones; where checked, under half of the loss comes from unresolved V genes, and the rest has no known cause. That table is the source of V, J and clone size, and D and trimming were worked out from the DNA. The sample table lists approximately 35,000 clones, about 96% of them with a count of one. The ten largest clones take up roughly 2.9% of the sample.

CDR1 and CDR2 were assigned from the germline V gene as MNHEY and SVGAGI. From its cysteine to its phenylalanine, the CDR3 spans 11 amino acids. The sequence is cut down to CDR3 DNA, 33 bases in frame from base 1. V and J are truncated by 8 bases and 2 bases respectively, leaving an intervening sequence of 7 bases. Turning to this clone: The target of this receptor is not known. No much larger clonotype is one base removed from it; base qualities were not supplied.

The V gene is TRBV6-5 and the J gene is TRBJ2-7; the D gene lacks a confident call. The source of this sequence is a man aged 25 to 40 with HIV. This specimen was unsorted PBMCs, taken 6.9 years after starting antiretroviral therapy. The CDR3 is CASGQTYEQYF. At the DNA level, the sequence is TGTGCCAGCGGCCAGACCTACGAGCAGTACTTC.